The 23 T cell receptor beta chains below were found in one sample sequenced in a study of siplizumab effects on memory and regulatory T cells. Measured with immunoSEQ multiplex PCR; TCRdb has only the in-frame clones, and not every one. Among more than 60,000 clones listed, around 93% were seen once. Specimen: CD8+ T cells sorted from blood. All receptors derive from a human donor in good health.

This clone was observed a few times. The genes are TRBV27 and TRBJ1-2; D is ambiguous. V gave up 5 bases and J gave up 2 bases, with 9 bases separating them. The CDR3 sequence is 13 residues long. CDR1 is MNHEY and CDR2 is SMNVEV in the germline V gene (reference sequence). The CDR3 DNA sequence: TGTGCCAGCAGTATAACATGGAACTATGGCTACACCTTC. Its translation: CASSITWNYGYTF.

The rearrangement uses TRBV7-6 and TRBJ1-6, with 11 bases lining up with TRBD1. J was trimmed by 8 bases and V by 5 bases; bases with no gene match: 2. This CDR3 comprises 14 residues. Germline values: CDR1 SGHVS, CDR2 FNYEAQ. CDR3: CASSRDRGDSPLHF. In nucleotides, the CDR3 is TGTGCCAGCAGCCGGGACAGGGGGGATTCACCCCTCCACTTT.

The chain employs TRBV30 and TRBJ2-1; D is unresolved. Per germline, CDR1 GTSNPN and CDR2 SVGIG (reference sequence). The CDR3 length is 12 residues. V was clipped by 0 bases and J by 6 bases, with 6 bases between them. The CDR3 spells CAWSVGSNEQFF. The CDR3 region has the DNA TGTGCCTGGAGTGTTGGTTCCAATGAGCAGTTCTTC. The full variable domain, rest sourced from reference TRBV30 and TRBJ2-1, is SQTIHQWPATLVQPVGSPLSLECTVEGTSNPNLYWYRQAAGRGLQLLFYSVGIGQISSEVPQNLSASRPQDRQFILSSKKLLLSDSGFYLCAWSVGSNEQFFGPGTRLTVL.

The rearrangement joins TRBV19 to TRBJ1-5; possibly TRBD1 for D (6 bases). V was pared by 8 bases and J by 3 bases, with 20 bases between. Germline CDR1 LNHDA, CDR2 SQIVND (reference sequence). The CDR3 spans 16 residues. This CDR3 is CASYSSGQFFNQPQHF. The DNA for the CDR3 is TGTGCCAGTTACTCATCCGGACAGTTCTTCAATCAGCCCCAGCATTTT. The variable domain in full, completed from reference TRBV19 and TRBJ1-5, reads DGGITQSPKYLFRKEGQNVTLSCEQNLNHDAMYWYRQDPGQGLRLIYYSQIVNDFQKGDIAEGYSVSREKKESFPLTVTSAQKNPTAFYLCASYSSGQFFNQPQHFGDGTRLSIL.

This chain uses TRBV19 with TRBJ2-2, with TRBD1 matching over 10 bases. CDR1 LNHDA and CDR2 SQIVND come from the germline V gene (reference sequence). The CDR3 consists of 17 residues. J lost 1 base, V lost 5 bases, and 7 bases had no gene match. The CDR3 protein is CASSAWDRGWNTGELFF. CDR3 nucleotides: TGTGCCAGTAGTGCCTGGGACAGGGGTTGGAACACCGGGGAGCTGTTTTTT.

This clone is a singleton in its sample. The V gene is TRBV30, the J gene TRBJ2-7; the D call may be TRBD1 or TRBD2 (5 bases each). Germline lookup yields CDR1 GTSNPN and CDR2 SVGIG (reference sequence). The CDR3 has 13 amino acids. V was clipped by 2 bases and J by 2 bases, with 10 bases between them. CDR3 residues: CAWSLGPAYEQYF. DNA for the CDR3: TGTGCCTGGAGTCTGGGACCTGCCTACGAGCAGTACTTC.

V is TRBV9 and J is TRBJ2-1; either TRBD1 or TRBD2 may fit D (5 bases each). The V and J ends lost 0 bases and 7 bases respectively, with 11 bases between them. Per the germline V gene, CDR1 is SGDLS and CDR2 is YYNGEE. The CDR3 is 14 amino acids. In DNA form, the CDR3 reads TGTGCCAGCAGCGTAGGGGCAGAGGGGAATGAGCAGTTCTTC. It yields the protein CASSVGAEGNEQFF.

DNA of the CDR3: TGTGCCTGGGAACCCCGGGGAGAAGCTTTCTTT. Amino acid sequence: CAWEPRGEAFF. V and J are TRBV30 and TRBJ1-1; D is uncertain. Germline CDR1 and CDR2: GTSNPN and SVGIG (reference sequence). This CDR3 is built from 11 residues. V lost 5 bases and J lost 8, with 12 bases in between.

The rearrangement uses TRBV30 and TRBJ2-2; D might be TRBD2 (5 bases). The V end was cut by 0 bases, the J end by 5 bases, with 10 bases between. The CDR3 spans 14 residues. Germline V gene sequence: CDR1 GTSNPN, CDR2 SVGIG (reference sequence). This chain's CDR3 is CAWSVGVGTGELFF. The CDR3 DNA follows: TGTGCCTGGAGTGTCGGGGTCGGAACCGGGGAGCTGTTTTTT.

This clone has just a few counts. This sequence joins TRBV7-9 and TRBJ1-1; possibly TRBD1 for D (5 bases). This CDR3 comprises 14 residues. The V end lost 4 bases, the J end lost 6 bases, and 15 bases lay between the germline ends. The germline gives CDR1 SEHNR, CDR2 FQNEAQ (reference sequence). DNA of the CDR3: TGTGCCAGCAGCTCGGTGGAGGGGACTGCTGAAGCTTTCTTT. It translates to CASSSVEGTAEAFF.

Concerning this clone: Distinct nucleotide sequences in the sample also encode this CDR3. V gene TRBV27 combines with J gene TRBJ2-7; the match to TRBD2 covers 11 bases. CDR1 and CDR2 from the germline V gene are MNHEY and SMNVEV (reference sequence). The CDR3 has 17 residues. V shed 0 bases and J 2 bases; nucleotides not matched to a gene: 6. In nucleotides, the CDR3 is TGTGCCAGCAGTTTATCGTGGGGGACTAGCGGAACCTACGAGCAGTACTTC. Translation: CASSLSWGTSGTYEQYF.

The chain employs TRBV7-2 and TRBJ2-5, with 7 bases identical to TRBD2. The CDR3 has 14 residues. Germline assignment: CDR1 SGHTA and CDR2 FQGNSA. V lost 5 bases, J lost 2 bases, and 5 bases stayed unmatched. CDR3: CASSESGVQETQYF. The CDR3, as DNA: TGTGCCAGCAGCGAAAGCGGGGTACAAGAGACCCAGTACTTC.

This clone was counted a few times. CDR3 loop: CASSLGPTEAFF. In nucleotides, the CDR3 is TGTGCCAGCAGCTTGGGCCCCACTGAAGCTTTCTTT. This chain joins TRBV7-2 and TRBJ1-1; D ambiguous. The CDR3 covers 12 residues. The germline V gene encodes CDR1 SGHTA and CDR2 FQGNSA. Trimming left V 3 bases short and J 4 bases short, with 6 bases between.

The genes are TRBV6-6 and TRBJ1-1; D gene unclear. The CDR3 consists of 16 residues. V lost 7 bases and J 0 bases, leaving 18 bases between the germline ends. Germline CDR1 and CDR2: MNHNY and SVGAGI (reference sequence). The CDR3 sequence: CASKMGPSLVNTEAFF. CDR3 bases: TGTGCCAGCAAAATGGGCCCTTCTTTAGTGAACACTGAAGCTTTCTTT.

The rearrangement uses TRBV27 and TRBJ1-2; unclear D gene. Germline CDR1 MNHEY, CDR2 SMNVEV (reference sequence). The CDR3 spans 14 residues. The germline V and J ends were trimmed by 2 bases and 5 bases, with 12 bases remaining between them. This CDR3 reads CASSLGRVGYGYTF. The CDR3 nucleotides read TGTGCCAGCAGTTTAGGAAGGGTGGGGTATGGCTACACCTTC.

This chain uses TRBV30 with TRBJ2-3, with D unclear. The CDR3 contains 13 residues. Germline CDR1 GTSNPN, CDR2 SVGIG (reference sequence). Trimming removed 5 bases from V and 6 bases from J, with 15 bases in between. CDR3 nucleotides: TGTGCCTGGGAAGTGAATTTGGGGGATACGCAGTATTTT. Translation: CAWEVNLGDTQYF.

The V gene is TRBV7-6, the J gene TRBJ1-6, with D tentatively TRBD1 (6 bases). The ends were cut back, 1 base at V and 8 bases at J, with 9 bases in the middle. CDR3 length equals 14 residues. The germline CDR1 and CDR2 sequences are SGHVS and FNYEAQ. CDR3 sequence reads: CASSLVPGDSPLHF. The CDR3, as DNA: TGTGCCAGCAGCTTAGTGCCAGGGGATTCACCCCTCCACTTT.

The chain carries TRBV7-2 and TRBJ2-2; D may be TRBD1 (5 bases). Germline lookup yields CDR1 SGHTA and CDR2 FQGNSA. Trimming stripped 2 bases from V and 3 bases from J, with 7 bases between. CDR3 length: 14 residues. CDR3 bases: TGTGCCAGCAGCTTAATCAGGGACACCGGGGAGCTGTTTTTT. Translated, it gives CASSLIRDTGELFF.

This sequence joins TRBV9 and TRBJ2-1; D might be TRBD1 or TRBD2, each matching 6 bases. This CDR3 has 15 amino acids. V gave up 2 bases and J gave up 7 bases, with 16 bases separating them. Germline assignment: CDR1 SGDLS and CDR2 YYNGEE. This CDR3 reads CASSVGGHTSNEQFF. CDR3 coding DNA: TGTGCCAGCAGCGTGGGGGGACATACATCGAATGAGCAGTTCTTC.

V is TRBV6-5 and J is TRBJ2-1; TRBD2 matches at 9 bases. Per the germline V gene, CDR1 is MNHEY and CDR2 is SVGAGI. The CDR3 consists of 15 residues. Unmatched junction bases numbered 5, after V lost 6 bases and J lost 2 bases. The CDR3 is CASSNVAGAYNEQFF. The CDR3 DNA sequence: TGTGCCAGCAGCAACGTAGCGGGGGCCTACAATGAGCAGTTCTTC.

This clone has only one observation. J is TRBJ2-5 and V is TRBV20-1; D gene ambiguous. Germline V gene lookup returns CDR1 DFQATT and CDR2 SNEGSKA (reference sequence). The CDR3 extends over 11 amino acids. DNA of the CDR3: TGCACCCCGGGCCTCGGTGAGACCCAGTACTTC. Its protein is CTPGLGETQYF.

The chain combines TRBV5-1 with TRBJ2-6; 9 positions match TRBD1. Unmatched junction bases numbered 8, after V lost 4 bases and J lost 0 bases. The germline gives CDR1 SGHRS, CDR2 YFSETQ. The CDR3 totals 18 residues. The CDR3 DNA follows: TGCGCCAGCAGCACGACCGGGACAGGGATCTCTGGGGCCAACGTCCTGACTTTC. Its protein is CASSTTGTGISGANVLTF.

This sequence joins TRBV13 and TRBJ2-3, with D maybe TRBD2 (6 bases). This CDR3 is built from 16 residues. Deletions cut 2 bases from V and 2 bases from J, with 14 bases between. Germline V CDR1 and CDR2: PRHDT, FYEKMQ (reference sequence). The CDR3 nucleotides are TGTGCCAGCAGCTTATCTTTGGGGGGATACACAGATACGCAGTATTTT. Amino acid sequence: CASSLSLGGYTDTQYF.